This TCR beta chain derives from a study of blood T cell repertoires in COVID-19. Background on the study: COVID-19 samples collected from the United States, Italy and Spain covered acute and convalescent phases.

In the original analysis: Amplification from reference gene primers served as the basis for estimated nucleated cell counts. The method was immunoSEQ multiplex PCR; TCRdb's version includes in-frame clones alone and lacks a portion of them. V, J and clone size derive from that table, while D and trimming were established from the DNA sequence. The sample includes some 99,000 clones, less than 85% of them seen just once. Germline-derived CDR1 and CDR2 are SGHVS and FQNEAQ. CDR3 length: 16 residues. V trimming: 5 bases; J trimming: 0 bases; junction bases outside the gene matches: 9. The source of this sequence is a human donor in a cohort sampled during active or convalescent COVID-19. This rearrangement joins TRBV7-8 to TRBJ2-7; TRBD2 aligns across 8 bases. Sequenced material: peripheral blood. CDR3 nucleotide sequence: TGTGCCAGCAGCCCAAGCGGGGGACCCAACTCCTACGAGCAGTACTTC. Translated: CASSPSGGPNSYEQYF.